Reported below is one T cell receptor beta chain. Its antigen is not known. Nominally healthy donors were sampled, though unrecorded immune exposures were likely. Primers included in the PCR were 60 Vbeta and 13 Jbeta primers. Assay used: immunoSEQ multiplex PCR; TCRdb lists only in-frame clones, some missing. Here the sample spans 150,000 to 180,000 clones, 80% being singletons. The data derive from a study of cytomegalovirus exposure and HLA in healthy donors. Across the study: Researchers found that more than 70% of a few hundred genotyped donors fell within the Caucasian-associated ancestry cluster.

The V gene's germline CDR1 is ENHRY and CDR2 SYGVKD. CDR3 length: 13 amino acids. Study observations and caveats: A later analysis appeared to link common viral pathogens to several of the most significant clusters. Some segments of the V type, notably TRBV6-2 and TRBV6-3, were excluded as indistinguishable.

The sample taken for sequencing was PBMCs. J is TRBJ2-5 and V is TRBV10-3; D perhaps matches TRBD2 (6 bases). The J call may be incorrect, as the DNA end agrees better with TRBJ2-7. This receptor was obtained from a man aged 25-40 years in good health and CMV-seropositive. The CDR3 DNA sequence: TGTGCCATCGGCGGGGTCAGCGCCTACGAGCAGTACTTC. Its translation is CAIGGVSAYEQYF.